Listed below are T cell receptor beta chains from one sample, sequenced in a study of identifying expanded T cells in peripheral blood. Clones were read by immunoSEQ multiplex PCR, and TCRdb kept only the in-frame ones, dropping some. Here the sample spans approximately 81,000 clones, about four fifths being singletons. The specimen sequenced was blood. All receptors derive from a person aged 18 to 75 in good health. Both conserved end residues are part of each CDR3. D genes are given only for firm matches.

d_call: TRBD1; j_call: TRBJ2-5; cdr3_length: 16; v_call: TRBV4-1; cdr3_nt: TGCGCCAGCAGCCTTTTTACAGGGGGGAGCGGAGAGACCCAGTACTTC; cdr3_aa: CASSLFTGGSGETQYF
d_call: .; j_call: TRBJ1-5; cdr3_length: 15; v_call: TRBV5-6; cdr3_nt: TGTGCCAGCAGCTTGGGAGGGCGAGTTAGTCAGCCCCAGCATTTT; cdr3_aa: CASSLGGRVSQPQHF
d_call: .; j_call: TRBJ1-5; cdr3_length: 15; v_call: TRBV19; cdr3_nt: TGTGCCAGTAGTGGGCCTCTTTCTAGCAATCAGCCCCAGCATTTT; cdr3_aa: CASSGPLSSNQPQHF
d_call: TRBD2; j_call: TRBJ2-7; cdr3_length: 15; v_call: TRBV7-3; cdr3_nt: TGTGCCAGCAGCTTAGGGCTAGCGGGAACCTACGAGCAGTACTTC; cdr3_aa: CASSLGLAGTYEQYF
d_call: .; j_call: TRBJ1-2; cdr3_length: 14; v_call: TRBV14; cdr3_nt: TGTGCCAGCAGCCAAGAAGAGTGGGGCGGTGGCTACACCTTC; cdr3_aa: CASSQEEWGGGYTF
d_call: TRBD2; j_call: TRBJ2-1; cdr3_length: 21; v_call: TRBV7-6; cdr3_nt: TGTGCCAGCAGCTTAAATGTGAAGGGACTAGCGGGGGAGAGCTCCTACAATGAGCAGTTCTTC; cdr3_aa: CASSLNVKGLAGESSYNEQFF
d_call: .; j_call: TRBJ1-1; cdr3_length: 14; v_call: TRBV18; cdr3_nt: TGTGCCAGCTCACCCGAGGGCCCGAACACTGAAGCTTTCTTT; cdr3_aa: CASSPEGPNTEAFF
d_call: .; j_call: TRBJ1-4; cdr3_length: 13; v_call: TRBV7-2; cdr3_nt: TGTGCCAGCAGCTTATATTTCGGGGAAAAACTGTTTTTT; cdr3_aa: CASSLYFGEKLFF
d_call: TRBD1; j_call: TRBJ1-2; cdr3_length: 15; v_call: TRBV10-3; cdr3_nt: TGTGCCGCCCGCCCCCCGGGACAGGGGTTCTATGGCTACACCTTC; cdr3_aa: CAARPPGQGFYGYTF
d_call: TRBD2; j_call: TRBJ2-2; cdr3_length: 15; v_call: TRBV18; cdr3_nt: TGTGCCAGCTCAGGGGAGGGACCGAACACCGGGGAGCTGTTTTTT; cdr3_aa: CASSGEGPNTGELFF
d_call: .; j_call: TRBJ2-2; cdr3_length: 13; v_call: TRBV4-3; cdr3_nt: TGCGCCAGCAGCCCGGGAGTACCCGGGGAGCTGTTTTTT; cdr3_aa: CASSPGVPGELFF
d_call: TRBD2; j_call: TRBJ2-7; cdr3_length: 16; v_call: TRBV5-6; cdr3_nt: TGTGCCAGCAGCTCCCCGACTAGCGGGTATTCCTACGAGCAGTACTTC; cdr3_aa: CASSSPTSGYSYEQYF
d_call: .; j_call: TRBJ1-3; cdr3_length: 15; v_call: TRBV18; cdr3_nt: TGTGCCAGCTCACCAGGGGACGGCTCTGGAAACACCATATATTTT; cdr3_aa: CASSPGDGSGNTIYF
d_call: TRBD2; j_call: TRBJ2-3; cdr3_length: 15; v_call: TRBV7-3; cdr3_nt: TGTGCCAGCAGCTTGACTAGCGCGGTCACAGATACGCAGTATTTT; cdr3_aa: CASSLTSAVTDTQYF
d_call: .; j_call: TRBJ1-4; cdr3_length: 15; v_call: TRBV5-1; cdr3_nt: TGCGCCAGCACCCCGGGGCAGGGGAGAGGGGAAAAACTGTTTTTT; cdr3_aa: CASTPGQGRGEKLFF
d_call: TRBD2; j_call: TRBJ2-1; cdr3_length: 17; v_call: TRBV6-1; cdr3_nt: TGTGCCAGCAGTGAGACTAGCGGTCTGCCGAAACTTAATGAGCAGTTCTTC; cdr3_aa: CASSETSGLPKLNEQFF
d_call: .; j_call: TRBJ2-2; cdr3_length: 16; v_call: TRBV11-2; cdr3_nt: TGTGCCAGCAGTATACGACCCCCTGGAAACACCGGGGAGCTGTTTTTT; cdr3_aa: CASSIRPPGNTGELFF
d_call: .; j_call: TRBJ2-3; cdr3_length: 13; v_call: TRBV9; cdr3_nt: TGTGCCAGCAGCGGCAACCCCACAGATACGCAGTATTTT; cdr3_aa: CASSGNPTDTQYF
d_call: .; j_call: TRBJ1-1; cdr3_length: 13; v_call: TRBV5-5; cdr3_nt: TGTGCCAGCAGGTTTGAGGGAAGGGGTGAAGCTTTCTTT; cdr3_aa: CASRFEGRGEAFF
d_call: .; j_call: TRBJ1-4; cdr3_length: 14; v_call: TRBV7-6; cdr3_nt: TGTGCCAGCAGCTTTGGTGGGGGCGGGGAAAAACTGTTTTTT; cdr3_aa: CASSFGGGGEKLFF
d_call: .; j_call: TRBJ2-7; cdr3_length: 12; v_call: TRBV29-1; cdr3_nt: TGCAGCGTTGACAGCAGCTCCTACGAGCAGTACTTC; cdr3_aa: CSVDSSSYEQYF